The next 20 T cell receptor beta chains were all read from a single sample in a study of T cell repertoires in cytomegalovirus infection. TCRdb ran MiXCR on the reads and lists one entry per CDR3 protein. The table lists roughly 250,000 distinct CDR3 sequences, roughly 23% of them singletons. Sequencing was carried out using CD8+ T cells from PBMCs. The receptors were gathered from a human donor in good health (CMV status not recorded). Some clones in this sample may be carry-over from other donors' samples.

The CDR3 spells CASAPLAGADTQYF. For the CDR3, the DNA is TGTGCCAGCGCTCCACTAGCGGGGGCAGATACGCAGTATTTT. The rearrangement links TRBV2 to TRBJ2-3, with 11 positions matching TRBD2. The V gene end was trimmed by 8 bases and the J gene end by 4 bases; junction bases not matched to a gene: 5. This CDR3 region has 14 residues. Looked up from germline, CDR1 is SNHLY and CDR2 is FYNNEI.

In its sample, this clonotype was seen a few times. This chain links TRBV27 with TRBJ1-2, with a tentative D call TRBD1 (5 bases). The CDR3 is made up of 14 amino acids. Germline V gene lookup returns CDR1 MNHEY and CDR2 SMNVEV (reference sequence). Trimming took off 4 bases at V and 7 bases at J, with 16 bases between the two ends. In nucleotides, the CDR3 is TGTGCCAGCAGTTCACCAGGGTTCCGCGGTGGCTACACCTTC. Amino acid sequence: CASSSPGFRGGYTF.

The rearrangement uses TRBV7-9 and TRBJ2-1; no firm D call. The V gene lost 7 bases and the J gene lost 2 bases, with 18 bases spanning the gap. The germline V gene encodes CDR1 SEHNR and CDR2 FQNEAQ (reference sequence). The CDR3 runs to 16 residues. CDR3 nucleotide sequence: TGTGCCAGCACCTATTTTGTAGGGCATACCTACAATGAGCAGTTCTTC. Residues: CASTYFVGHTYNEQFF.

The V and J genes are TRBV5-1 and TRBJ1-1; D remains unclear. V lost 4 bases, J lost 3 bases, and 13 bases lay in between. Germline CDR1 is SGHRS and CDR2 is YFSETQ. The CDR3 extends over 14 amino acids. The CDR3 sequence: CASSISDGYTEAFF. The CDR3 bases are TGCGCCAGCAGCATCTCGGACGGCTACACTGAAGCTTTCTTT.

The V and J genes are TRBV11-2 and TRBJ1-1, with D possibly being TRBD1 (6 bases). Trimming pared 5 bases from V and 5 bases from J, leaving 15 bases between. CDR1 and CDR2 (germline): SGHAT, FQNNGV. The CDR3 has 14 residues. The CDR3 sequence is CASSQGPWETEAFF. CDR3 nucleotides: TGTGCCAGCAGCCAGGGGCCTTGGGAGACTGAAGCTTTCTTT.

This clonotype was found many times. The CDR3 coding sequence is TGTGCCAGCAGTTTTTTATCGGCCACCCAGGGGAGTGAGAATGAGCAGTTCTTC. Translating gives CASSFLSATQGSENEQFF. The chain is built from TRBV12-3 or TRBV12-4 and TRBJ2-1; TRBD1 is a possible D gene (6 bases). The CDR3 covers 18 residues. The V gene lost 3 bases and the J gene lost 7 bases, with 25 bases spanning the gap.

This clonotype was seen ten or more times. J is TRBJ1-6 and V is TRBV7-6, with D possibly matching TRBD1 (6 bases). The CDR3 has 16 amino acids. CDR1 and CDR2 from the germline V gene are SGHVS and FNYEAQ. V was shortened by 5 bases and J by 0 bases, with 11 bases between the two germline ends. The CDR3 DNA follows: TGTGCCAGCAGCGAACTGGACAGCTCCTATAATTCACCCCTCCACTTT. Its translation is CASSELDSSYNSPLHF.

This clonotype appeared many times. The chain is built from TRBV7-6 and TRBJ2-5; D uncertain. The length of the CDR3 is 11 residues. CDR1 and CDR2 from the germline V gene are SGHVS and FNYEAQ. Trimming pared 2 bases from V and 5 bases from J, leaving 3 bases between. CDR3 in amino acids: CASSLSETQYF. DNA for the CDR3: TGTGCCAGCAGCTTATCCGAGACCCAGTACTTC.

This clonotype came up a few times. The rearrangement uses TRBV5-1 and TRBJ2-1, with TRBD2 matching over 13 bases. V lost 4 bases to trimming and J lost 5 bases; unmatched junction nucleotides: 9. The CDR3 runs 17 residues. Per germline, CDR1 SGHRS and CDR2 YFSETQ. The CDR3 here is CASSTYATSGGHNEQFF. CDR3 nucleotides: TGCGCCAGCAGCACCTACGCGACTAGCGGGGGGCACAATGAGCAGTTCTTC.

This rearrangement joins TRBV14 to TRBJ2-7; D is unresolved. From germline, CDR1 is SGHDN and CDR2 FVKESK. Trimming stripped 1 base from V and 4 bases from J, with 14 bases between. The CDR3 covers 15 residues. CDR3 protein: CASSQVRGPMYEQYF. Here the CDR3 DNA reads TGTGCCAGCAGCCAAGTTCGAGGCCCGATGTACGAGCAGTACTTC.

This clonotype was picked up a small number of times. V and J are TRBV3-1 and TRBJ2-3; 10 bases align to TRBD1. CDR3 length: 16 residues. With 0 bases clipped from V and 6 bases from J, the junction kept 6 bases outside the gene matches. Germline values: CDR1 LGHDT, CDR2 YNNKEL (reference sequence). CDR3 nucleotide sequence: TGTGCCAGCAGCCAAGAATCGACAGGGGGCGTCGATACGCAGTATTTT. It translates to CASSQESTGGVDTQYF.

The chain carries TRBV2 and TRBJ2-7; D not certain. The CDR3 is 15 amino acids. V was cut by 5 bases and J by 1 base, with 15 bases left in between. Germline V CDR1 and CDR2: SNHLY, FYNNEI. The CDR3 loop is CASSPAFDTSYEQYF. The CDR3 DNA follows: TGTGCCAGCAGTCCTGCTTTTGACACGTCCTACGAGCAGTACTTC.

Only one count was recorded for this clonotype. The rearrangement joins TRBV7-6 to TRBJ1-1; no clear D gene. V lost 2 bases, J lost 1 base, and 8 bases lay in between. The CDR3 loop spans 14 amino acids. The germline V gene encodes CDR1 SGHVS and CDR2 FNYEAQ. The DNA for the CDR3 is TGTGCCAGCAGCTTATTAGGGCGGAACACTGAAGCTTTCTTT. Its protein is CASSLLGRNTEAFF.

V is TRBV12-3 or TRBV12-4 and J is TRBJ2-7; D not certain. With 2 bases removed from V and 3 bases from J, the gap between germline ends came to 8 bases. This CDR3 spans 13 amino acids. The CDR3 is CASSLSPYYEQYF. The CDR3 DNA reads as TGTGCCAGCAGTTTATCCCCATACTACGAGCAGTACTTC.

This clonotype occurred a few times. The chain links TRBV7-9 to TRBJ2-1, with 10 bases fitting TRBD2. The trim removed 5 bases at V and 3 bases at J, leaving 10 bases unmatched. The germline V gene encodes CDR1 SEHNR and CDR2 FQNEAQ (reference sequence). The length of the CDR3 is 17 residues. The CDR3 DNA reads TGTGCCAGCAGCATCCCTACTAGCGGGGATCGCTACAATGAGCAGTTCTTC. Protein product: CASSIPTSGDRYNEQFF.

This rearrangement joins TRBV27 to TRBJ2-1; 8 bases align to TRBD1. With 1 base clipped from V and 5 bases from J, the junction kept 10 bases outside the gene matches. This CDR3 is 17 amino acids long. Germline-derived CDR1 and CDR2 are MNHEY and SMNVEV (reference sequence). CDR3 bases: TGTGCCAGCAGTTTATTCCTCGGACAGGGTAGGGACAATGAGCAGTTCTTC. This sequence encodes CASSLFLGQGRDNEQFF.

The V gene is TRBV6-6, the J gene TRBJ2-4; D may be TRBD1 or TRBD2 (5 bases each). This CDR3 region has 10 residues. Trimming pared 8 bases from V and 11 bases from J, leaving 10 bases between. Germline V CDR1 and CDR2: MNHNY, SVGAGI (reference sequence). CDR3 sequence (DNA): TGTGCCAGCGGGACCACTTTTCAGTACTTC. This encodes CASGTTFQYF.

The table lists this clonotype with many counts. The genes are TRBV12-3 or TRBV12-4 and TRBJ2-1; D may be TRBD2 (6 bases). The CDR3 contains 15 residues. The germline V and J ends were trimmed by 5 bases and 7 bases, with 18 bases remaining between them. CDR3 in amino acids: CASSAIRTIMNEQFF. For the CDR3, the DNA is TGTGCCAGCAGTGCCATCCGGACTATAATGAATGAGCAGTTCTTC.

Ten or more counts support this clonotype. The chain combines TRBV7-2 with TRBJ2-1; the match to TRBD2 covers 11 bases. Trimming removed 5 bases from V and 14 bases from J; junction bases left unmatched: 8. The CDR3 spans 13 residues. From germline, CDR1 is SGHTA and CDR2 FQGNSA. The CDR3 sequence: CASSLLAGGPEFF. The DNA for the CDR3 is TGTGCCAGCAGCCTCTTAGCGGGGGGGCCGGAGTTCTTC.

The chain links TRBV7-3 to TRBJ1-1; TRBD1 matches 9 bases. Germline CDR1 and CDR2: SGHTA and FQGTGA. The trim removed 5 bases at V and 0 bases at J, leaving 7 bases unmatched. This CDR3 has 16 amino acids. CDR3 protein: CASSARDRAMNTEAFF. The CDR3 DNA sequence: TGTGCCAGCAGCGCGCGGGACAGGGCAATGAACACTGAAGCTTTCTTT.